This T cell receptor (beta chain) emerged from a study of CD8+ T cells in alopecia areata. Study background: Patients in the treated group were given tofacitinib by mouth, 5 to 10 mg twice a day.

Study-wide results and limits: Lesional scalp, especially alopecia totalis/universalis, showed higher clonality than normal scalp.

CDR3 length: 15 residues. After removal of 0 bases from V and 4 bases from J, the junction contained 4 bases not matched to a gene. Germline CDR1 reads SGHRS; CDR2 reads YFSETQ. RNA was extracted and reverse transcribed into cDNA as the sequencing template. Profiled with immunoSEQ multiplex PCR; TCRdb holds only in-frame clones, not every one. This sample has about 190,000 clones, with 45% to 65% found just once. This clone was counted a few times. Its antigen is currently unknown. The treatment: oral pan-JAK inhibitor, 5-10 mg twice daily. This chain uses TRBV5-1 with TRBJ1-1; 9 bases line up with TRBD1. The source was CD4+ T cells sorted from blood, collected at week 4, from a patient treated with tofacitinib. This clonotype was obtained from a human donor with alopecia areata. The CDR3 here is CASSLGDREATEAFF. CDR3 bases: TGCGCCAGCAGCTTGGGGGACAGGGAAGCCACTGAAGCTTTCTTT.